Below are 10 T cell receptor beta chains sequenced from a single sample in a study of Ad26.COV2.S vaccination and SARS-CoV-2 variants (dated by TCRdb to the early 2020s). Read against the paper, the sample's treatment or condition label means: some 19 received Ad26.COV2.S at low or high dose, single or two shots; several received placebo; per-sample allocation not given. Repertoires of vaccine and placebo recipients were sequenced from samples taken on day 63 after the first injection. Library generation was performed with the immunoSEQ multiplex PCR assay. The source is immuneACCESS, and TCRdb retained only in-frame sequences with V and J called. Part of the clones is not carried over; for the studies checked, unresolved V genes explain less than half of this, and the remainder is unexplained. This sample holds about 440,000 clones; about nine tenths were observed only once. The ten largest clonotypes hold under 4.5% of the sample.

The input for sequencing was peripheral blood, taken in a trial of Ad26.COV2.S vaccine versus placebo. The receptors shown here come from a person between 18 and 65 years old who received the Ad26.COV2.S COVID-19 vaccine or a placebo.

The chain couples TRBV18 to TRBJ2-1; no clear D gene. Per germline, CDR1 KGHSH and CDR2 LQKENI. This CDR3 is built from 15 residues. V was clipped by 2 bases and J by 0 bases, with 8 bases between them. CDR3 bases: TGTGCCAGCTCACCAGAGTGGTCCTCCTACAATGAGCAGTTCTTC. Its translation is CASSPEWSSYNEQFF.

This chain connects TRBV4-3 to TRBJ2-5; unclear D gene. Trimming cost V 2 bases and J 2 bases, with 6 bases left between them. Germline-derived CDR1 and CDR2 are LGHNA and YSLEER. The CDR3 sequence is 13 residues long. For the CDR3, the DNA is TGCGCCAGCAGCCAAAGCAATCAAGAGACCCAGTACTTC. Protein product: CASSQSNQETQYF.

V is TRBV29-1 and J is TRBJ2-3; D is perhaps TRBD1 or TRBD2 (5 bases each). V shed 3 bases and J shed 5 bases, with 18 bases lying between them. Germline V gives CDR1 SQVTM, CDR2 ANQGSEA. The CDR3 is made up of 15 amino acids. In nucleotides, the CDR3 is TGCAGCGTTGATCGAGAGGGGCTCCCGGGAGATACGCAGTATTTT. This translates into CSVDREGLPGDTQYF.

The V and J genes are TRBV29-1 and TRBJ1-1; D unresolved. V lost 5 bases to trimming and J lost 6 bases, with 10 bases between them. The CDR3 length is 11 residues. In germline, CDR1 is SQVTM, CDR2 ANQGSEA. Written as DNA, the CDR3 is TGCAGCGTTACCGACGATCCTGAAGCTTTCTTT. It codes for CSVTDDPEAFF.

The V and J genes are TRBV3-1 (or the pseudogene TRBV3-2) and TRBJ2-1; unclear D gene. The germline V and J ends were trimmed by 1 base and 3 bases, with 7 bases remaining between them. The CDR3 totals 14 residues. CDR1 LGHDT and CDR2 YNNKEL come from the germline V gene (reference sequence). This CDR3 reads CASSQVAGYNEQFF. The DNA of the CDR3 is TGTGCCAGCAGCCAAGTGGCAGGCTACAATGAGCAGTTCTTC.

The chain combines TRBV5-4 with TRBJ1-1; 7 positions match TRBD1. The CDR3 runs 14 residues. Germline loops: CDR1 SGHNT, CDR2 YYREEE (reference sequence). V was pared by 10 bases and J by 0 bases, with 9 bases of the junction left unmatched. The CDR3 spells CAFTKGAMNTEAFF. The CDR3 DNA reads TGTGCCTTCACAAAGGGGGCCATGAACACTGAAGCTTTCTTT.

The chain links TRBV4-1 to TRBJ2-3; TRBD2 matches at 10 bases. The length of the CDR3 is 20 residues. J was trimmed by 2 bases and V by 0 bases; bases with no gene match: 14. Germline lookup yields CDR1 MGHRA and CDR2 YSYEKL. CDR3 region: CASSQDRIFGLAEHTDTQYF. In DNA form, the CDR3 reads TGCGCCAGCAGCCAAGATAGGATTTTTGGACTAGCGGAGCACACAGATACGCAGTATTTT.

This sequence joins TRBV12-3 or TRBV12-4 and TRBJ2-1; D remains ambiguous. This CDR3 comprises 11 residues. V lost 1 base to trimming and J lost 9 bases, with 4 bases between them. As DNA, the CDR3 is TGTGCCAGCAGTTTAGAAGGTGAGCAGTTCTTC. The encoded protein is CASSLEGEQFF.

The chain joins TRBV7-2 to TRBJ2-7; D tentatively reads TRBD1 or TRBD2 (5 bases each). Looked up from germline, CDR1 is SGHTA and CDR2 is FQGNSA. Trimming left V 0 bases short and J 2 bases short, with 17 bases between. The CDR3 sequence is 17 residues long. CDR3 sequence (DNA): TGTGCCAGCAGCTTAGCGCTGGGACCCCAATCTCCCTACGAGCAGTACTTC. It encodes CASSLALGPQSPYEQYF.

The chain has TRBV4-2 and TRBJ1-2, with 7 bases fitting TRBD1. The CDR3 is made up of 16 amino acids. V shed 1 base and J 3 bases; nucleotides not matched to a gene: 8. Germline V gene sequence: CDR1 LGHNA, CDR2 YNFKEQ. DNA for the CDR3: TGTGCCAGCAGCCAAGGGAGACAGGGAAGTTACTATGGCTACACCTTC. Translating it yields CASSQGRQGSYYGYTF.